The clone carrying this T cell receptor beta chain was counted only a few times. Its cognate antigen is unknown. Overlapping HIV-1 Gag 15-mer peptides at 0.85 to 1 ug per peptide per mL were used. Sorting selected CD4+ T cells upregulating both CD40 ligand and CD69. This was the immunoSEQ version 4 assay in survey mode. Libraries were prepared by immunoSEQ multiplex PCR; TCRdb keeps only in-frame clonotypes and omits some of them. The sample shows some 30,000 clones, roughly 70% of them seen only once. This specimen belongs to a study of persistence of HIV-infected CD4 T cells. Overall study: Up to roughly 180 mL blood was drawn at multiple time points; two donors had single-time leukapheresis.

This CDR3 is built from 15 residues. V was trimmed by 2 bases and J by 0 bases, leaving 9 bases between them. Germline V CDR1 and CDR2: SGHTA, FQGNSA. The TCR comes from an adult man with HIV who was CMV-seropositive. The specimen was CD4+ T cells sorted from PBMCs after approximately 20-hour stimulation, collected from a patient who received antiretroviral therapy. V is TRBV7-2 and J is TRBJ2-3; D gene uncertain. The CDR3, as DNA: TGTGCCAGCAGCTTATCTTACCTTAGCACAGATACGCAGTATTTT. It specifies CASSLSYLSTDTQYF. Together with reference TRBV7-2 and TRBJ2-3, the CDR3 gives the full variable domain: GAGVSQSPSNKVTEKGKDVELRCDPISGHTALYWYRQSLGQGLEFLIYFQGNSAPDKSGLPSDRFSAERTGGSVSTLTIQRTQQEDSAVYLCASSLSYLSTDTQYFGPGTRLTVL.